Reported below is one T cell receptor (beta chain). The germline V gene has CDR1 SGDLS and CDR2 YYNGEE. The CDR3 totals 15 residues. V shed 4 bases and J 2 bases; nucleotides not matched to a gene: 6. This specimen belongs to a study of lymphopenia after photon versus proton radiotherapy. The assay was immunoSEQ multiplex PCR, and TCRdb's table has in-frame clones only and misses some. The sample gives about 160,000 clones, about 85% of which show up once; around 4.6% is in the top ten. The chain joins TRBV9 to TRBJ2-7; TRBD2 aligns across 10 bases. The sequence was obtained from a man aged 50 to 59 with gastric cancer. The sample here was peripheral blood, taken from a patient treated with photon-based radiotherapy. The CDR3 DNA sequence: TGTGCCAGCAGCTCCCGGACTAGCGGAGCCTACGAGCAGTACTTC. This codes for CASSSRTSGAYEQYF.